This T cell receptor (beta chain) was sequenced for a study of blood T cells in healthy people across ages. PCR was performed a second time for roughly 7 to 12 cycles using a sample-barcoded 5' primer and a J-beta primer mix. From the 5' RACE reads, TCRdb called clonotypes with MiXCR, one entry per CDR3 protein. The repertoire consists of hundreds of thousands of distinct CDR3 sequences, with under 65% occurring once and the leading ten covering about two fifths. For this clonotype: Because the CDR3 is missing its conserved closing phenylalanine or tryptophan, this is likely a read error. Because the CDR3's place on the DNA is in doubt, the DNA is left out and the CDR3 is given as listed by TCRdb.

The clonotype was recovered from a man aged 55-75 years in good health. The sample taken for sequencing was blood.

This chain's CDR3 is CASSKWARRIPTSSTS. The chain combines TRBV21-1 with TRBJ2-7. TRBV21-1 is reported as a pseudogene. From its first to its last residue, the CDR3 has 16 amino acids.